This note documents a single TCR beta chain sequence. Individual cDNA molecules were tagged with unique molecular identifiers. TCRdb fed the 5' RACE reads into MiXCR, producing one record per CDR3 protein. The table includes roughly 72,000 distinct CDR3 sequences, about 13% detected once. This CDR3 has 15 amino acids. V dropped 4 bases and J dropped 6; count of bases not matched to a gene: 11. CDR1 is SGHNT, CDR2 YYREEE, per germline (reference sequence). The entry originates in a study of early T cells in non-severe SARS-CoV-2 infection. The clonotype was recovered from an adult who was a healthcare worker with PCR-confirmed SARS-CoV-2 infection or an uninfected control (not recorded which). The sequenced sample consisted of whole blood. The J gene is TRBJ2-7, the V gene TRBV5-4, with 9 bases fitting TRBD2. This CDR3 reads CASSPHRRGGIEQYF. DNA of the CDR3: TGTGCCAGCAGCCCTCACCGGCGGGGGGGTATCGAGCAGTACTTC. Looking up the rest from reference TRBV5-4 and TRBJ2-7 gives the full variable domain: ETGVTQSPTHLIKTRGQQVTLRCSSQSGHNTVSWYQQALGQGPQFIFQYYREEENGRGNFPPRFSGLQFPNYSSELNVNALELDDSALYLCASSPHRRGGIEQYFGPGTRLTVT.